One sample yielded the 31 T cell receptor beta chains listed below, sequenced in a study of tumor-infiltrating lymphocytes in primary liver carcinoma. Constant-region priming of 500 ng total RNA yielded TCR beta cDNA. Nested multiplex PCR, run for three rounds with slightly modified ARM-PCR, yielded TCR beta libraries. Each of the first two PCR rounds ran approximately 9 cycles with TRBV1-TRBV30 forward and C-beta reverse primers. TCRdb independently ran MiXCR on the multiplex PCR reads; one entry per CDR3 protein. The sample lists 250,000 to 350,000 distinct CDR3 sequences, 50% to 75% occurring once. In addition to blood RNA drawn from unsorted whole blood, germline DNA was extracted. Sequencing was carried out using peripheral blood. These receptors all come from a young woman with primary liver carcinoma and hepatitis B virus infection.

The gene calls are TRBV6-5 and TRBJ1-2, with D possibly being TRBD1 (5 bases). The V end was cut by 10 bases, the J end by 5 bases, with 23 bases between. Germline V gene lookup returns CDR1 MNHEY and CDR2 SVGAGI. The CDR3 is 15 amino acids. The CDR3 here is CATSRRDGAKYGYTF. The CDR3 DNA reads TGTGCCACTTCAAGACGGGACGGTGCGAAGTATGGCTACACCTTC.

This clonotype has a handful of counts. The chain carries TRBV5-6 and TRBJ2-5; D tentatively reads TRBD1 or TRBD2 (5 bases each). V lost 0 bases to trimming and J lost 1 base, with 7 bases between them. The germline CDR1 and CDR2 sequences are SGHDT and YYEEEE. The CDR3 has 14 residues. CDR3 protein: CASSLGDLQETQYF. CDR3 in DNA: TGTGCCAGCAGCTTGGGGGACCTCCAAGAGACCCAGTACTTC.

In its sample, this clonotype was seen once. V and J are TRBV6-2 or TRBV6-3 and TRBJ2-1; perhaps D is TRBD1 or TRBD2 (7 bases each). Trimming took 2 bases from V and 9 from J, leaving 17 bases between them. The CDR3 runs to 15 residues. Germline values: CDR1 MNHEY, CDR2 SVGEGT. CDR3 DNA: TGTGCCAGCAGTTACACGTGGCAGGGGGAGGGTGAGCAGTTCTTC. Encoded protein: CASSYTWQGEGEQFF.

This clonotype was seen once. This may be a read error, as it is one base from a much larger clone. The chain couples TRBV6-5 to TRBJ2-5, with TRBD2 matching over 11 bases. The CDR3 length is 14 residues. Per the germline V gene, CDR1 is MNHEY and CDR2 is SVGAGI. The J segment lost 7 bases and the V segment lost 5 bases, leaving 6 bases of the junction unmatched. CDR3 bases: TGTGCCAGCAGTCGGGGACTAGCGGAAGGGACCCAGTACTTC. It codes for CASSRGLAEGTQYF.

The chain carries TRBV6-2 or TRBV6-3 and TRBJ2-1, with 8 nucleotides matching TRBD2. The CDR3 has 14 amino acids. Trimming at V came to 6 bases and at J to 7 bases, leaving 8 bases not matched to a gene. Looked up from germline, CDR1 is MNHEY and CDR2 is SVGEGT. The CDR3 DNA follows: TGTGCCAGCAGGGCGGGAGGTCGGGCAAATGAGCAGTTCTTC. It translates to CASRAGGRANEQFF.

This clonotype is categorized as medium-sized (0.01 to 0.1%). The CDR3 loop is CASSLVGTGGYEQYF. The CDR3 DNA sequence: TGTGCCAGCAGCTTAGTGGGGACAGGGGGGTACGAGCAGTACTTC. The chain has TRBV11-2 and TRBJ2-7, with 11 bases fitting TRBD1. CDR3 length: 15 amino acids. Losses at the gene ends were 1 base for V and 4 bases for J; bases not matched to a gene: 3. CDR1 and CDR2 from the germline V gene are SGHAT and FQNNGV.

This clonotype was picked up a small number of times. This chain uses TRBV19 with TRBJ2-7, with 8 bases aligning to TRBD2. V lost 3 bases, J lost 3 bases, and 4 bases stayed unmatched. CDR1 is LNHDA, CDR2 SQIVND, per germline (reference sequence). The CDR3 is 14 residues long. This CDR3 is CASSIGGRIYEQYF. The CDR3 bases are TGTGCCAGTAGTATTGGCGGGAGGATCTACGAGCAGTACTTC.

This chain uses TRBV6-5 with TRBJ2-1; D not resolved. V was shortened by 0 bases and J by 4 bases, with 4 bases between the two germline ends. Germline values: CDR1 MNHEY, CDR2 SVGAGI. This CDR3 has 13 amino acids. The DNA of the CDR3 is TGTGCCAGCAGTTACTCTATTTACAATGAGCAGTTCTTC. As protein: CASSYSIYNEQFF.

There are many counts of this clonotype. The chain has TRBV6-6 and TRBJ2-6; 7 bases line up with TRBD1. From germline, CDR1 is MNHNY and CDR2 SVGAGI (reference sequence). V gave up 2 bases and J gave up 3 bases; unmatched junction bases: 13. The CDR3 contains 19 residues. The CDR3 is CASSYRQARGQSGANVLTF. CDR3 DNA: TGTGCCAGCAGTTACAGGCAGGCGAGGGGGCAAAGTGGGGCCAACGTCCTGACTTTC.

The rearrangement links TRBV5-1 to TRBJ2-1; D perhaps matches TRBD2 (6 bases). The CDR3 sequence is 13 residues long. The germline V gene encodes CDR1 SGHRS and CDR2 YFSETQ. Deletions cut 4 bases from V and 9 bases from J, with 14 bases between. The CDR3 region is CASSIDRRGEQFF. CDR3 in DNA: TGCGCCAGCAGCATCGACCGGCGGGGTGAGCAGTTCTTC.

In the case of this clonotype: A single base separates this from a much larger clone, so it may be a read error. The chain joins TRBV6-1 to TRBJ2-7; D may be TRBD1 or TRBD2 (5 bases each). The CDR3 consists of 12 residues. Per germline, CDR1 MNHNS and CDR2 SASEGT. The CDR3 here is CTSSIDWGKQYF. In nucleotides, the CDR3 is TGTACCAGCAGCATAGACTGGGGGAAGCAGTACTTC.

This clonotype was counted only a few times. One junction end does not reproduce the germline sequence, and a read error may be involved. CDR3 amino acids: CASSRRGGTSKETQHF. As DNA, the CDR3 is TGTGCCAGCAGCCGGCGCGGGGGTACGAGCAAAGAGACCCAGCACTTC. The V call is TRBV12-3 or TRBV12-4, the J call TRBJ2-5; 7 nucleotides line up with TRBD2. The CDR3 sequence is 16 residues long.

This clonotype was picked up a small number of times. The rearrangement links TRBV11-2 to TRBJ2-3; D unresolved. The CDR3 has 13 residues. Trimming cost V 6 bases and J 6 bases, with 13 bases left between them. CDR1 is SGHAT and CDR2 is FQNNGV in the germline V gene. The CDR3 DNA is TGTGCCAGCAGAAAACCCGGGTCGGATACGCAGTATTTT. Its protein is CASRKPGSDTQYF.

CDR3 amino acids: CASSQEVPYEIEAFF. The DNA for the CDR3 is TGTGCCAGCAGCCAAGAGGTGCCTTACGAGATTGAAGCTTTCTTT. This chain uses TRBV4-2 with TRBJ1-1; D gene ambiguous. Trimming took 0 bases from V and 7 from J, leaving 15 bases between them. CDR1 and CDR2 (germline): LGHNA, YNFKEQ. The CDR3 sequence is 15 residues long.

The chain links TRBV14 to TRBJ1-1; D remains unclear. The CDR3 consists of 14 residues. Trimming shortened V by 1 base and J by 5 bases, and 11 bases separated the two germline ends. Germline V gene data show CDR1 as SGHDN and CDR2 as FVKESK. The CDR3 here is CASSQVPSGTEAFF. The CDR3, as DNA: TGTGCCAGCAGCCAAGTCCCTAGCGGGACTGAAGCTTTCTTT.

Regarding this clonotype: A much bigger clone sits one base away, suggesting this may be a read error. CDR3 DNA sequence: TGTGCCAGCTTCGAGAAAGGACTATTACAAGAGACCCAGTACTTC. Translating gives CASFEKGLLQETQYF. The gene calls are TRBV5-5 and TRBJ2-5; TRBD2 is a possible D gene (6 bases). Germline CDR1 SGHKS, CDR2 YYEKEE (reference sequence). V was trimmed by 7 bases and J by 2 bases, leaving 18 bases between them. The CDR3 has 15 amino acids.

Remarks on this clonotype: This may arise from a read error, as a much more abundant clone is one base away. The final CDR3 position lacks the conserved phenylalanine or tryptophan, pointing to a likely read error. The chain couples TRBV29-1 to TRBJ2-1; D may match TRBD1 or TRBD2 (6 bases each). Germline CDR1 reads SQVTM; CDR2 reads ANQGSEA. V dropped 6 bases and J dropped 6 bases, with 9 bases sitting between them. There are 11 residues in the CDR3. Here the CDR3 reads CSVGGGNEQFS. CDR3 nucleotide sequence: TGCAGCGTCGGAGGGGGCAATGAGCAGTTCTCC.

With regard to this clonotype: One base away lies a much larger clone, so this may be a sequencing read error. The DNA for the CDR3 is TGTGCCAGCAATTCCCACGGAAAACCGAGGGAGACCCAGTACTTC. Its protein is CASNSHGKPRETQYF. The chain employs TRBV6-2 or TRBV6-3 and TRBJ2-5; D is undetermined. Trimming left V 7 bases short and J 5 bases short, with 20 bases between. CDR3 size: 15 residues. The germline V gene encodes CDR1 MNHEY and CDR2 SVGEGT.

This clonotype was detected ten times or more. The chain combines TRBV11-2 with TRBJ2-7; D is possibly TRBD2 (6 bases). The CDR3 sequence is 15 residues long. In germline, CDR1 is SGHAT, CDR2 FQNNGV. The V gene lost 3 bases and the J gene lost 6 bases, with 18 bases spanning the gap. CDR3: CASSFGAGPSGEQYF. In DNA form, the CDR3 reads TGTGCCAGCAGCTTCGGGGCGGGACCAAGTGGCGAGCAGTACTTC.

With respect to this clonotype: This may arise from a read error, as a much more abundant clone is one base away. The chain links TRBV29-1 to TRBJ2-1, with 9 nucleotides matching TRBD2. CDR3 length equals 15 residues. The germline gives CDR1 SQVTM, CDR2 ANQGSEA. The V gene end was trimmed by 8 bases and the J gene end by 2 bases; junction bases not matched to a gene: 10. The CDR3 spells CSILAGGPAYNEQFF. In nucleotides, the CDR3 is TGCAGCATTCTGGCGGGAGGGCCCGCCTACAATGAGCAGTTCTTC.

Many counts were recorded for this clonotype. The chain joins TRBV11-2 to TRBJ2-1; possible D gene TRBD1, 6 bases. V was cut by 1 base and J by 3 bases, with 19 bases left in between. Germline CDR1 and CDR2: SGHAT and FQNNGV. The CDR3 has 18 residues. CDR3 coding DNA: TGTGCCAGCAGCTTAGGCAGTAGTGGGGGCAGTGACTACAATGAGCAGTTCTTC. It codes for CASSLGSSGGSDYNEQFF.

Comments on this clonotype: One end of the junction varies from germline; a read error may be responsible. The J gene is TRBJ1-1, the V gene TRBV4-3; the match to TRBD1 covers 8 bases. Germline assignment: CDR1 LGHNA and CDR2 YSLEER. This CDR3 region has 16 residues. The CDR3 DNA reads TGCGCCAGCAGCCAAGGTCGGGACAGGCTGAACACTGAAGCTTTATTT. Translation: CASSQGRDRLNTEALF.

About this clonotype: One junction end does not reproduce the germline sequence, and a read error may be involved. This chain links TRBV5-1 with TRBJ2-7; possibly TRBD1 for D (6 bases). Germline V gene sequence: CDR1 SGHRS, CDR2 YFSETQ. The CDR3 totals 14 residues. The CDR3 region has the DNA TGCGCCCGCAGCCCTAGGACAGCGATTCTCGAGCAGTACTTC. Amino acid sequence: CARSPRTAILEQYF.

This clonotype was observed at least ten times. V and J are TRBV29-1 and TRBJ2-1, with D unclear. V gave up 2 bases and J gave up 5 bases, with 10 bases separating them. The CDR3 covers 13 residues. Germline values: CDR1 SQVTM, CDR2 ANQGSEA. CDR3: CSVEFFYNNEQFF. For the CDR3, the DNA is TGCAGCGTTGAATTTTTCTATAACAATGAGCAGTTCTTC.

This chain connects TRBV7-9 to TRBJ2-5, with 9 bases that match TRBD1. The CDR3 is 16 amino acids. CDR1 and CDR2 (germline): SEHNR, FQNEAQ (reference sequence). Germline trimming cut 4 bases from V and 4 bases from J; bases unmatched to any gene: 10. In DNA form, the CDR3 reads TGTGCCAGCAGCTACCTGACAGGGGGGGTCGCAGAGACCCAGTACTTC. The encoded protein is CASSYLTGGVAETQYF.

This clonotype was counted between two and nine times. This chain uses TRBV20-1 with TRBJ1-6; tentative D call: TRBD1 (5 bases). The CDR3 sequence is 16 residues long. CDR1 DFQATT and CDR2 SNEGSKA come from the germline V gene (reference sequence). The V end lost 0 bases, the J end lost 5 bases, and 14 bases lay between the germline ends. CDR3 in amino acids: CSARDSGELDNSPLHF. CDR3 sequence (DNA): TGCAGTGCTAGAGATTCGGGGGAACTCGATAATTCACCCCTCCACTTT.

The V and J genes are TRBV7-9 and TRBJ2-3, with D possibly being TRBD2 (5 bases). V lost 7 bases and J lost 4, with 18 bases in between. This CDR3 contains 15 residues. Germline assignment: CDR1 SEHNR and CDR2 FQNEAQ (reference sequence). The CDR3 spells CASIDLRTRADTQYF. The CDR3 nucleotides are TGTGCCAGCATAGATCTCCGGACGAGGGCAGATACGCAGTATTTT. Looking up the rest from reference TRBV7-9 and TRBJ2-3 gives the full variable domain: DTGVSQNPRHKITKRGQNVTFRCDPISEHNRLYWYRQTLGQGPEFLTYFQNEAQLEKSRLLSDRFSAERPKGSFSTLEIQRTEQGDSAMYLCASIDLRTRADTQYFGPGTRLTVL.

This sequence joins TRBV11-2 and TRBJ2-7; D remains ambiguous. The V gene lost 8 bases and the J gene lost 1 base, with 12 bases spanning the gap. The CDR3 is 13 residues long. Germline CDR1 is SGHAT and CDR2 is FQNNGV. The CDR3 nucleotides are TGTGCCAGCGTATTTTACAGTTCCTACGAGCAGTACTTC. As protein: CASVFYSSYEQYF.

Ten or more counts support this clonotype. The chain has TRBV6-2 or TRBV6-3 and TRBJ1-1; D gene uncertain. The CDR3 runs to 14 residues. Between the trimmed V and J ends, which lost 5 bases and 1 base, there was a span of 11 bases. From germline, CDR1 is MNHEY and CDR2 SVGEGT. The CDR3 spells CASSPMFANTEAFF. The CDR3 bases are TGTGCCAGCAGTCCCATGTTCGCGAACACTGAAGCTTTCTTT.

Notes on this clonotype: A much bigger clone sits one base away, suggesting this may be a read error. This chain connects TRBV4-1 to TRBJ1-2; TRBD1 is a possible D gene (5 bases). Germline CDR1 MGHRA, CDR2 YSYEKL. The CDR3 sequence is 15 residues long. V lost 2 bases, J lost 0 bases, and 10 bases lay in between. CDR3 protein: CASSQPDSANYGYTF. The CDR3 DNA is TGCGCCAGCAGCCAACCCGACAGCGCTAACTATGGCTACACCTTC.

Notes on this clonotype: Its ends do not fully match the called genes, so a read error is possible. The V gene is TRBV4-2, the J gene TRBJ2-5, with 8 bases that match TRBD2. The CDR3 runs to 15 residues. Per the germline V gene, CDR1 is LGHNA and CDR2 is YNFKEQ. The CDR3 DNA is TGTGCCAGCAGCCAAGAAGTAGCGGGGCAAGAGATCCAGTACTTC. Protein sequence: CASSQEVAGQEIQYF.